Below, one T cell receptor beta chain is given with its context. Its target is unknown. This specimen belongs to a study of shared clonotypes between healthy human individuals. Study-level findings and limits: Among donors, the sharing of clonotypes was expected to be influenced by sequencing depth.

Positively selected for CCR7, the CD45RO-negative cells used as naive CD8 cells excluded terminally differentiated effector memory CD45RA+ cells. Among the donors, all were Caucasian adults who lived in Nashville, Tennessee. The germline V and J ends were trimmed by 6 bases and 4 bases, with 10 bases remaining between them. This CDR3 comprises 13 residues. CDR1 is MNHEY and CDR2 is SMNVEV in the germline V gene (reference sequence). TCRdb keeps only in-frame clones here, not all; method: immunoSEQ multiplex PCR. The repertoire consists of over 800,000 clones, with 80% to 95% occurring once and the leading ten covering around 24%.

Sequencing input: naive CD8+ T cells sorted from blood. V gene TRBV27 combines with J gene TRBJ2-1; tentatively, D is TRBD2 (6 bases). This TCR came from a man between 25 and 39 years old in good health. CDR3 DNA sequence: TGTGCCAGCAGCACTAGCTGGTACAATGAGCAGTTCTTC. It translates to CASSTSWYNEQFF.